This TCR beta chain is from a study of CD8 T cells in Susac syndrome (dated by TCRdb to the late 2010s). In terms of the full investigation: The study used repertoire sequencing to test whether antigen drove CD8+ T cell activation and differentiation in Susac syndrome. Study-wide conclusions, independent of this receptor: The TCR sequencing and HLA analysis was acknowledged to have included a relatively small number of individuals.

Points on this clonotype: Which antigen it targets is not known. No qualities accompany the bases; no much larger clone lies one base away.

Taken from cysteine to phenylalanine, the CDR3 has 17 residues. Of the read, only the CDR3 DNA is kept; its 51 bases are in frame from base 1. Trimmed from V: 4 bases; trimmed from J: 7 bases; junction bases lacking a gene match: 15. Via the germline V gene, CDR1 is SGHAT and CDR2 FQNNGV. Peripheral blood CD8+ and CD4+ T cells from healthy donors, Susac syndrome patients and multiple sclerosis patients were profiled by high-throughput TCR beta sequencing. Treatment-naive patients with stable or active relapsing-remitting disease fulfilling revised McDonald criteria were used as multiple sclerosis controls. CD8+ TEMRA cells were enriched by FACS, while bulk CD8+ and CD4+ T cells were purified by magnetic negative isolation. Blood was drawn into EDTA tubes, processed within 24 hours, and PBMCs were isolated by density gradient centrifugation. PBMCs destined for TCR sequencing were cryopreserved in liquid nitrogen and later thawed in a 37 °C water bath. Purity of sorted or isolated CD4+, CD8+ and CD8+ TEMRA cells was at least 90%.

RNA was extracted using the RNeasy kit, and about 0.45 to 1 microgram was reverse transcribed with random hexamers. TCR beta CDR3 regions were amplified with the immunoSEQ multiplex PCR assay covering 54 Vbeta and 13 Jbeta segments. PCR amplification bias was corrected using a synthetic template baseline for primer optimization and computational correction. The source study handled its data this way. Only productive sequences were kept, with reads annotated to V, D and J genes according to IMGT and analyzed in immunoSEQ Analyzer. To calculate clonality, Shannon entropy was normalized by log2 of the number of productive unique sequences and then subtracted from one. For each patient and control, public and private clones were evaluated within the 100 most prevalent clones. Susac-specific clones were defined as absent from healthy and MS cohorts, approximately 1,000 published viral clones and other ImmuneACCESS disease sequences. TCRdb reprocessing: public reads trimmed at Q25 with fastp, clones called with MiXCR, in-frame beta chains kept. Each entry merges the rows of one CDR3 protein and shows their most common DNA and genes. TCRdb assigned the V and J calls; the authors' analysis was not used. This sample holds 200,000 to 250,000 distinct CDR3 sequences; about 95% were observed only once. The ten largest clonotypes hold roughly 0.09% of the sample.

The sequenced material came from CD4+ T cells from PBMCs. The source of this sequence is a human donor with multiple sclerosis. The V and J genes are TRBV11-2 and TRBJ2-3, and TRBD2 matches 9 of the central bases. The sequence in DNA is TGTGCCAGCAGCTCCCGTTTCGGGCGGGGGGGCCCATATACGCAGTATTTT. This sequence encodes CASSSRFGRGGPYTQYF.